The sequence of this T cell receptor (beta chain) was determined in a study of OX40 agonist ivuxolimab in advanced cancers. Overall study: Administration of intravenous ivuxolimab to patients occurred every 2 weeks at 0.01 to 10 mg/kg. Having had anti-PD-1, anti-PD-L1 or anti-CTLA-4 therapy before was allowed, and about 42% had some. Patients achieving partial responses numbered three: one hepatocellular carcinoma case and two cutaneous melanoma cases.

The CDR3 totals 14 residues. V lost 7 bases to trimming and J lost 0 bases, with 7 bases between them. The V gene's germline CDR1 is MNHEY and CDR2 SMNVEV (reference sequence). Regarding this clone: What it recognizes is unknown.

Study results and limitations: CD8+ T cells averaged more expanded clones than CD4+.

Libraries were prepared by immunoSEQ multiplex PCR; TCRdb keeps only in-frame clonotypes and omits some of them. The sample contains under 25,000 clones, approximately 83% of which appear only once. The chain couples TRBV27 to TRBJ2-6; no definite D call. This TCR was sampled from an adult with an advanced solid tumor such as melanoma, head and neck, liver or kidney cancer. Sequencing was performed on CD4+ or CD8+ T cells sorted from blood, taken in a trial of the OX40 agonist ivuxolimab. The CDR3 DNA reads TGTGCCAGCATGAGGAGCTCTGGGGCCAACGTCCTGACTTTC. Translating it yields CASMRSSGANVLTF. Complete variable domain (other parts from reference TRBV27 and TRBJ2-6): EAQVTQNPRYLITVTGKKLTVTCSQNMNHEYMSWYRQDPGLGLRQIYYSMNVEVTDKGDVPEGYKVSRKEKRNFPLILESPSPNQTSLYFCASMRSSGANVLTFGAGSRLTVL.